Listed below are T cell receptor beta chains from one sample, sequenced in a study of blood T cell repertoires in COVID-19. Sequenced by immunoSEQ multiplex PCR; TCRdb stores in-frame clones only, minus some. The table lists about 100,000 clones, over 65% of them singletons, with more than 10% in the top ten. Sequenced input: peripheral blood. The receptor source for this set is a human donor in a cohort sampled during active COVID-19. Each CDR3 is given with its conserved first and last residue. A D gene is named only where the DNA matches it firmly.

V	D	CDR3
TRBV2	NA	CASRVGPRYF
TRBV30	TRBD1	CAWSVGQGGYGYTF
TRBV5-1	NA	CASSLTGSNQPQHF
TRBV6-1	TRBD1	CASSDPPRGLEKLFF
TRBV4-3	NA	CASSQMTTSPYNEQFF
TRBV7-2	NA	CASSLGPQVYEQYF
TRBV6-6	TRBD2	CASGPGLLLDEQFF
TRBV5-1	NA	CASSLGASDTGELFF
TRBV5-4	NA	CASSSPGEGSPLHF
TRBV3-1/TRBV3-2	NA	CASSQVAGNTEAFF